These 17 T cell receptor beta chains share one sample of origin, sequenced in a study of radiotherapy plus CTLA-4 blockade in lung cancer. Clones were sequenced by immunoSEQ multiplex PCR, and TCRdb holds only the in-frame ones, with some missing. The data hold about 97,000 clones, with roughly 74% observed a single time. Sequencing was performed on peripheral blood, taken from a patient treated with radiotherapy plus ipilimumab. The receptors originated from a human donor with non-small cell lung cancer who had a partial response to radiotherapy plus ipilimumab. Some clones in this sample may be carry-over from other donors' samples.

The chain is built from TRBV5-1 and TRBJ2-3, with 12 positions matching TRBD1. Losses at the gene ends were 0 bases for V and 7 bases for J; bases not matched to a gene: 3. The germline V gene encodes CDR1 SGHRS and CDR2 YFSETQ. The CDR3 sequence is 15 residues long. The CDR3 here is CASSLGGQGAYTQYF. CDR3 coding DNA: TGCGCCAGCAGCTTGGGGGGACAGGGGGCATATACGCAGTATTTT. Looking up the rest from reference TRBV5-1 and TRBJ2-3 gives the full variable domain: KAGVTQTPRYLIKTRGQQVTLSCSPISGHRSVSWYQQTPGQGLQFLFEYFSETQRNKGNFPGRFSGRQFSNSRSEMNVSTLELGDSALYLCASSLGGQGAYTQYFGPGTRLTVL.

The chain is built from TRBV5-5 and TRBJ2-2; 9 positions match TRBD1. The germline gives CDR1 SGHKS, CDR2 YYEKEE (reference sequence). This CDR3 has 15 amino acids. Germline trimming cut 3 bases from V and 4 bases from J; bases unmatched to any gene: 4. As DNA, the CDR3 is TGTGCCAGCAGCTCACGGACAGGGGTCACCGGGGAGCTGTTTTTT. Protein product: CASSSRTGVTGELFF. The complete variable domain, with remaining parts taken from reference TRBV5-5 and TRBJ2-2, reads DAGVTQSPTHLIKTRGQQVTLRCSPISGHKSVSWYQQVLGQGPQFIFQYYEKEERGRGNFPDRFSARQFPNYSSELNVNALLLGDSALYLCASSSRTGVTGELFFGEGSRLTVL.

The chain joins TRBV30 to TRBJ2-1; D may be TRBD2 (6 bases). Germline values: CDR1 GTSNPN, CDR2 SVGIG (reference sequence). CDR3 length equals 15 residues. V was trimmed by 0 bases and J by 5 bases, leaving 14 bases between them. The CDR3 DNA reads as TGTGCCTGGAGTGTAGACGGGAGTGGGCACAATGAGCAGTTCTTC. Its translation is CAWSVDGSGHNEQFF.

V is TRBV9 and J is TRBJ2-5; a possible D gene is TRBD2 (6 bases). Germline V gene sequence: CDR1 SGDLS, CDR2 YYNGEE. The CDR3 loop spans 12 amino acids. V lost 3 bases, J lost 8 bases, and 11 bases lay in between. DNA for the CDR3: TGTGCCAGCAGCGGGAGGGGCGGAACCCAGTACTTC. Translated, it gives CASSGRGGTQYF.

This CDR3 reads CASSPDYNYGYTF. The CDR3 DNA follows: TGTGCCAGCTCACCGGACTATAACTATGGCTACACCTTC. The J gene is TRBJ1-2, the V gene TRBV18; no definite D call. The CDR3 covers 13 residues. V lost 3 bases, J lost 1 base, and 6 bases lay in between. CDR1 KGHSH and CDR2 LQKENI come from the germline V gene.

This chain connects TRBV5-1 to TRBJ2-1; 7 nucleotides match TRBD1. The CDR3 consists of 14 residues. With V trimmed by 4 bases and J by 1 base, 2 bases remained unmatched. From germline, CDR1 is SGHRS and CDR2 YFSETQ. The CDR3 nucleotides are TGCGCCAGCAGCCCGGACAGGTCCTACAATGAGCAGTTCTTC. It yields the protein CASSPDRSYNEQFF.

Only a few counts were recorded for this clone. The CDR3 nucleotides read TGCGCCAGCAGCTTGGGTGGGGCCCTGGAGGAAAAACTGTTTTTT. Its translation is CASSLGGALEEKLFF. The J gene is TRBJ1-4, the V gene TRBV5-1; TRBD1 might be the D (5 bases). V lost 0 bases and J 8 bases, leaving 14 bases between the germline ends. Germline values: CDR1 SGHRS, CDR2 YFSETQ. The CDR3 runs 15 residues.

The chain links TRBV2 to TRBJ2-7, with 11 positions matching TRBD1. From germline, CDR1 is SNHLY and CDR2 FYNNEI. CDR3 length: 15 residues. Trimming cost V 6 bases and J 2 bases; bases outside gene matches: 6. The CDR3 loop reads CASRGGQGATYEQYF. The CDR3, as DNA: TGTGCCAGCAGGGGTGGACAGGGGGCAACCTACGAGCAGTACTTC.

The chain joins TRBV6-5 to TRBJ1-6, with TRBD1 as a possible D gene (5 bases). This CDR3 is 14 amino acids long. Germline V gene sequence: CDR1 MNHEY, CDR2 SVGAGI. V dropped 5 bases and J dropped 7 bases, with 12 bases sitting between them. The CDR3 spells CASSPGNSNSPLHF. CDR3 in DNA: TGTGCCAGCAGTCCAGGGAATTCAAATTCACCCCTCCACTTT.

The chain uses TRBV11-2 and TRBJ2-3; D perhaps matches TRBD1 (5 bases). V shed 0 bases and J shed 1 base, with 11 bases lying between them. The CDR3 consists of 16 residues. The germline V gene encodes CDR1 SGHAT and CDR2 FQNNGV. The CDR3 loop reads CASSLDQGLGTDTQYF. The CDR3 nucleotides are TGTGCCAGCAGCTTAGATCAGGGTTTGGGCACAGATACGCAGTATTTT.

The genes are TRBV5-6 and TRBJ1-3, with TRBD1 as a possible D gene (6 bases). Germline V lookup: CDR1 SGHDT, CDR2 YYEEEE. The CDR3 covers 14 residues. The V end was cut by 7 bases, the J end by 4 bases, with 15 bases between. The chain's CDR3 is CASRRRTVGNTIYF. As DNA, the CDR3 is TGTGCCAGCCGCCGACGGACAGTGGGAAACACCATATATTTT.

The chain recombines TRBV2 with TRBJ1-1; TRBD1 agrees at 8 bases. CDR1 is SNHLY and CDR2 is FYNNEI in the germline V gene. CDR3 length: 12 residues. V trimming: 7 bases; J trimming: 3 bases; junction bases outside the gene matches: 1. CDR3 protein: CASTDRDTEAFF. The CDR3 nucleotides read TGTGCCAGCACGGACAGGGACACTGAAGCTTTCTTT.

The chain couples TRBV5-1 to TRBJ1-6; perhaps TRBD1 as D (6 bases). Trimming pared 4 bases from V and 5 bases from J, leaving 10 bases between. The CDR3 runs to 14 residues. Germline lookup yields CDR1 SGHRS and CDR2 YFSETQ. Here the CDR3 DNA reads TGCGCCAGCAGCACCAGGACAGATAATTCACCCCTCCACTTT. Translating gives CASSTRTDNSPLHF.

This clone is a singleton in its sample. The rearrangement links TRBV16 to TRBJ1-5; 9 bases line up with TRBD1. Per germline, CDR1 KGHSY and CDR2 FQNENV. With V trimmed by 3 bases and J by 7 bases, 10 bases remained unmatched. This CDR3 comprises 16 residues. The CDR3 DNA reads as TGTGCCAGCAGCCAGGGACAGGGCGAGTTCTGGCAGCCCCAGCATTTT. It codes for CASSQGQGEFWQPQHF.

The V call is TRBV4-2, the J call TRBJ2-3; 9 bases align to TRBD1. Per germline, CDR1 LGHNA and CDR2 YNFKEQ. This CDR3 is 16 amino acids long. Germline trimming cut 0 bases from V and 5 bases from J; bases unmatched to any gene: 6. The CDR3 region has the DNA TGTGCCAGCAGCCAAGATCGGACAGGGGTAATAGATACGCAGTATTTT. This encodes CASSQDRTGVIDTQYF.

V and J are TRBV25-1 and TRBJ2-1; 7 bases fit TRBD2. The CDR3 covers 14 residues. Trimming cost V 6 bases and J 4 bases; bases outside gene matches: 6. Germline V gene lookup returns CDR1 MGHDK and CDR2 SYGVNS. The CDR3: CASSAVAGYNEQFF. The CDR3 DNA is TGTGCCAGCAGCGCTGTAGCGGGTTACAATGAGCAGTTCTTC.

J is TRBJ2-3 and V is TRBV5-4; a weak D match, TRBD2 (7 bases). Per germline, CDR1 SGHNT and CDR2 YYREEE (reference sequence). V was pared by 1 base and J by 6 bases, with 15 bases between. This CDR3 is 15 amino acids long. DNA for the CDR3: TGTGCCAGCAGCTTGTTGCGGGGGCTAGGGGATACGCAGTATTTT. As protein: CASSLLRGLGDTQYF.